A selection of T cell receptor beta chains follows, all from one sample in a study of blood T cells in healthy people across ages. TCRdb re-called the 5' RACE reads with MiXCR, one entry per CDR3 protein. The data contain under 1 million distinct CDR3 sequences, roughly 44% of them singletons. Sequenced: blood. These receptors all come from a man in his sixties in good health. CDR3s include the opening cysteine and the closing phenylalanine or tryptophan. D genes are given only for firm matches. Some rows have no size entry. The others give once, few or many, or a class for an expanded clone.

TRBD2 TRBJ2-1 NA TRBV7-8 TGTGCCAGCAGACAAACTAGCGGGGATAACAATGAGCAGTTCTTC CASRQTSGDNNEQFF
NA TRBJ2-1 NA TRBV6-2/TRBV6-3 TGTGCCAGCATAGACAGATTAAACAGTGAGCAGTTCTTC CASIDRLNSEQFF
TRBD1 TRBJ1-4 NA TRBV6-2/TRBV6-3 TGCGCCAGTTCCCCGGGACAGCATGAAAAACTGTTTTTT CASSPGQHEKLFF
TRBD2 TRBJ2-1 NA TRBV27 TGTGCCAGCACTCCCAGGCCGACTAGCGGACCCGGGGATGAGCAGTTCTTC CASTPRPTSGPGDEQFF
TRBD1 TRBJ2-7 NA TRBV5-8 TGTGCCAACGGACAGGGAAAGGCCACCCAGTACTTC CANGQGKATQYF
NA TRBJ1-1 NA TRBV11-3 TGTGCCAGCAGCTTCAGGGACGGTGAAGCTTTCTTT CASSFRDGEAFF
NA TRBJ2-7 many TRBV6-2/TRBV6-3 TGTGCCAGCAGGCCTACCGGGCCCCCCTACGAGCAGTACTTC CASRPTGPPYEQYF
NA TRBJ1-2 NA TRBV4-3 TGCGCCAGCAGCCAAGGATTCGTAGGATGCATGACTAACTCTGGCTACACCTTC CASSQGFVGCMTNSGYTF
NA TRBJ2-3 NA TRBV5-1 TGCGCCAGCAGCGCGATCTGGGGAAACACAGATACGCAGTATTTT CASSAIWGNTDTQYF
NA TRBJ1-5 NA TRBV20-1 TGCAGTGCTACCCGGGACCTGGATCAGCCCCAGCATTTT CSATRDLDQPQHF
NA TRBJ2-7 NA TRBV3-1 TGTGCCAGCAGCCAAGGTGTGTCTAGCCTCACCTACGAGCAGTACTTC CASSQGVSSLTYEQYF
NA TRBJ2-5 NA TRBV7-9 TGTGCCAGCAGCCCGGACCTCACCCCAGAGACCCAGTACTTC CASSPDLTPETQYF